This TCR beta chain was profiled in a study of blood T cell repertoires in COVID-19 (dated by TCRdb to the early 2020s). With respect to the entire study: Collaborator samples came from the United States, Italy and Spain and covered acute and convalescent phases of COVID-19. The repertoires were made available in a free public database intended to serve as a resource for research on the immune response to SARS-CoV-2. The sample metadata nearly always contained a de-identified subject ID, COVID-19 status, age in years and sex. The material from the prospective study consisted of cDNA or gDNA derived from T cells, B-cell-depleted T cells, or PBMCs. Where HLA class I and class II types were available, the types were taken from metadata supplied by the sample provider, not from assay-based typing. Samples came from the ongoing ImmuneRACE study (first 160 participants) plus 1,254 subjects from 6 global collaborators. The dataset comprised deeply sampled blood TCRbeta repertoires from subjects exposed to, actively infected with, or recovered from COVID-19. What the authors observed across the whole study: The amount of clinical and demographic metadata varied by source and participant and was provided uncurated.

TCRbeta CDR3 regions were amplified from genomic DNA using the immunoSEQ Assay, a bias-controlled multiplex PCR. The authors' analysis ran thus. Nucleated cell counts per sample were estimated from amplification of reference gene primers within the assay. Sequence reads were collapsed and filtered to measure the absolute abundance of every unique TCRbeta CDR3 rearrangement. For each sample, productive Simpson clonality was calculated by taking the square root of Simpson's diversity index across productive rearrangements. The source is immuneACCESS, and TCRdb retained only in-frame sequences with V and J called. Part of the clones is not carried over; for the studies checked, unresolved V genes explain less than half of this, and the remainder is unexplained. That table furnishes V, J and clone size, whereas the DNA furnished D and trimming. In all, the sample holds approximately 150,000 clones, and around four fifths of those were seen once. The top ten clonotypes cover approximately 8.1% of the sample.

One collaborating source in Seattle enrolled patients while the patients were actively infected and followed the patients over time throughout the course of disease. The collaborating institutions used their own protocols to collect whole blood in K2EDTA tubes. For TCRbeta analysis, collaborators shipped samples as frozen whole blood, isolated PBMCs, or DNA extracted from either of those sample types. CDR1 and CDR2 (SEHNR, FQNEAQ) derive from the germline V gene (reference sequence). The CDR3 contains 17 residues, cysteine and phenylalanine counted. Only the CDR3 part of the read is kept: 51 bases, read in frame from the first base. V ends up 6 bases short and J 5 bases short, with an unmatched junction base count of 17. Worth noting for this clone: Its binding antigen is unknown. Base qualities are not at hand, and no much larger clone is one base apart.

The receptor was derived from a woman of 80 years or more with COVID-19, enrolled during active disease. In this chain, TRBV7-9 is recombined with TRBJ1-2, and 8 bases in between align with TRBD1. Sequenced sample: peripheral blood. The CDR3 has the sequence CASSPTGDRGANYGYTF. The sequence in DNA is TGTGCCAGCAGTCCGACGGGTGACAGGGGCGCAAATTATGGCTACACCTTC.